Below are 23 T cell receptor beta chains sequenced from a single sample in a study of blood T cell repertoires in COVID-19. Profiled with immunoSEQ multiplex PCR; TCRdb holds only in-frame clones, not every one. The sample shows some 80,000 clones, around 87% of them seen only once. What was sequenced was peripheral blood. These receptors were collected from a man of 80 years or more with active or convalescent COVID-19.

A few counts support this clone. The V and J genes are TRBV6-6 and TRBJ2-2; a possible D gene is TRBD1 (5 bases). The CDR3 totals 12 residues. Germline values: CDR1 MNHNY, CDR2 SVGAGI (reference sequence). Trimming shortened V by 2 bases and J by 10 bases, and 8 bases separated the two germline ends. CDR3 sequence: CASSYRGAELFF. The CDR3 nucleotides read TGTGCCAGCAGTTACCGTGGGGCGGAGCTGTTTTTT.

In DNA, the CDR3 is TGTGCCAGCAGTTATTCCGGGAACACCATATATTTT. Protein product: CASSYSGNTIYF. V is TRBV12-3 or TRBV12-4 and J is TRBJ1-3, with D unclear. The ends were cut back, 4 bases at V and 7 bases at J, with 8 bases in the middle. CDR3 size: 12 residues.

The CDR3 spells CASRRAGGVSGANVLTF. The CDR3 DNA sequence: TGTGCCAGTAGAAGGGCAGGGGGCGTCTCTGGGGCCAACGTCCTGACTTTC. The chain is built from TRBV19 and TRBJ2-6; 8 nucleotides align to TRBD1. This CDR3 has 17 amino acids. V shed 6 bases and J 0 bases; nucleotides not matched to a gene: 7. Germline CDR1 LNHDA, CDR2 SQIVND (reference sequence).

This sequence joins TRBV7-2 and TRBJ1-2, with 8 positions matching TRBD1. The CDR3 extends over 17 amino acids. The V and J ends lost 5 bases and 1 base, in that order; junction bases with no gene match: 12. The germline gives CDR1 SGHTA, CDR2 FQGNSA. The CDR3 sequence: CASSPLPQGAGNYGYTF. For the CDR3, the DNA is TGTGCCAGCAGCCCCCTACCTCAGGGGGCGGGTAACTATGGCTACACCTTC.

V usage is TRBV11-1 and J usage is TRBJ1-1, with D possibly matching TRBD1 (5 bases). V shed 4 bases and J shed 4 bases, with 16 bases lying between them. This CDR3 is 15 amino acids long. Germline V lookup: CDR1 SGHAT, CDR2 FQDESV (reference sequence). The DNA of the CDR3 is TGTGCCAGCAGCTGGGCCCTAGGGGTTTCCACTGAAGCTTTCTTT. It codes for CASSWALGVSTEAFF.

The chain carries TRBV5-4 and TRBJ2-5, with D maybe TRBD1 (5 bases). Germline-derived CDR1 and CDR2 are SGHNT and YYREEE (reference sequence). V was pared by 0 bases and J by 5 bases, with 11 bases between. The CDR3 runs 14 residues. The CDR3 region has the DNA TGTGCCAGCAGCTTGGCAGGGTTTGGGGAGACCCAGTACTTC. This translates into CASSLAGFGETQYF.

The gene calls are TRBV5-1 and TRBJ2-5; weak D call: TRBD2 (6 bases). V shed 4 bases and J shed 2 bases, with 9 bases lying between them. Germline V CDR1 and CDR2: SGHRS, YFSETQ. The CDR3 sequence is 13 residues long. In nucleotides, the CDR3 is TGCGCCAGCAGCGCCGCGGGGCAAGAGACCCAGTACTTC. Translated, it gives CASSAAGQETQYF.

The J gene is TRBJ1-1, the V gene TRBV7-9, with D unclear. CDR1 and CDR2 (germline): SEHNR, FQNEAQ (reference sequence). V shed 5 bases and J shed 1 base, with 8 bases lying between them. The CDR3 runs 13 residues. The CDR3 region is CASSPTSNTEAFF. CDR3 DNA: TGTGCCAGCAGCCCGACATCGAACACTGAAGCTTTCTTT. Looking up the rest from reference TRBV7-9 and TRBJ1-1 gives the full variable domain: DTGVSQNPRHKITKRGQNVTFRCDPISEHNRLYWYRQTLGQGPEFLTYFQNEAQLEKSRLLSDRFSAERPKGSFSTLEIQRTEQGDSAMYLCASSPTSNTEAFFGQGTRLTVV.

Only one count was recorded for this clone. V and J are TRBV29-1 and TRBJ2-2; TRBD2 agrees at 9 bases. Germline V gene data show CDR1 as SQVTM and CDR2 as ANQGSEA. The CDR3 extends over 14 amino acids. V shed 7 bases, J shed 1 base, and the junction held 4 bases outside the gene matches. The CDR3 sequence: CSAKAGGNTGELFF. As DNA, the CDR3 is TGCAGCGCCAAAGCGGGAGGGAACACCGGGGAGCTGTTTTTT.

The rearrangement links TRBV3-1 (or the pseudogene TRBV3-2) to TRBJ2-5; D gene ambiguous. This CDR3 spans 14 amino acids. Germline CDR1 LGHDT, CDR2 YNNKEL (reference sequence). V was pared by 10 bases and J by 5 bases, with 20 bases between. CDR3 residues: CANARSEQPETQYF. In DNA, the CDR3 is TGTGCCAACGCACGCTCGGAACAGCCGGAGACCCAGTACTTC.

This chain connects TRBV30 to TRBJ2-7; 12 nucleotides match TRBD2. Germline V gives CDR1 GTSNPN, CDR2 SVGIG (reference sequence). CDR3 length: 13 residues. The V segment lost 5 bases and the J segment 2 bases; nucleotides outside the gene matches: 1. CDR3 bases: TGTGCCTGGGGACTAGCGGGAACCTACGAGCAGTACGTC. It encodes CAWGLAGTYEQYV.

This chain connects TRBV19 to TRBJ1-6, with TRBD1 as a possible D gene (6 bases). Germline loops: CDR1 LNHDA, CDR2 SQIVND (reference sequence). The CDR3 sequence is 15 residues long. V shed 3 bases and J shed 2 bases, with 8 bases lying between them. CDR3 sequence reads: CASSMDSAYNSPLHF. The CDR3 coding sequence is TGTGCCAGTAGTATGGACAGCGCCTATAATTCACCCCTCCACTTT.

The chain links TRBV5-1 to TRBJ2-4, with TRBD2 matching 12 bases. V was pared by 8 bases and J by 8 bases, with 17 bases of the junction left unmatched. This CDR3 comprises 17 residues. Germline CDR1 and CDR2: SGHRS and YFSETQ. The CDR3 DNA reads TGCGCCAGTAGAAGACTAGCGGGAGAAGCCTCCCCGGACATTCAGTACTTC. It translates to CASRRLAGEASPDIQYF.

J is TRBJ1-1 and V is TRBV6-6; D perhaps matches TRBD1 (6 bases). CDR1 and CDR2 (germline): MNHNY, SVGAGI (reference sequence). This CDR3 has 15 amino acids. The V end was cut by 6 bases, the J end by 0 bases, with 14 bases between. The CDR3 reads CASRTGLTMNTEAFF. The CDR3 DNA reads TGTGCCAGCAGGACAGGACTTACAATGAACACTGAAGCTTTCTTT.

The chain is built from TRBV19 and TRBJ2-1; TRBD2 aligns across 10 bases. Trimming removed 6 bases from V and 6 bases from J; junction bases left unmatched: 8. CDR3 length: 15 residues. Germline V CDR1 and CDR2: LNHDA, SQIVND (reference sequence). The CDR3 loop is CASRVSGGASNEQFF. The CDR3 nucleotides are TGTGCCAGTAGGGTGAGCGGGGGGGCCTCCAATGAGCAGTTCTTC.

The V and J genes are TRBV2 and TRBJ2-3; 7 bases fit TRBD1. V dropped 5 bases and J dropped 1; count of bases not matched to a gene: 6. CDR3 length equals 15 residues. Germline V gives CDR1 SNHLY, CDR2 FYNNEI. CDR3 amino acids: CASSRTGLGTDTQYF. The CDR3 bases are TGTGCCAGCAGTCGGACAGGCCTTGGCACAGATACGCAGTATTTT.

The CDR3 reads CASSTGQGFNNEQFF. The CDR3 DNA is TGTGCCAGCAGCACCGGACAGGGTTTTAACAATGAGCAGTTCTTC. This chain joins TRBV5-4 and TRBJ2-1; TRBD1 aligns across 8 bases. After removal of 4 bases from V and 5 bases from J, the junction contained 8 bases not matched to a gene. The CDR3 length is 15 residues. Germline CDR1 is SGHNT and CDR2 is YYREEE (reference sequence).

The chain links TRBV11-2 to TRBJ2-1; 9 nucleotides match TRBD1. Germline V gives CDR1 SGHAT, CDR2 FQNNGV. V dropped 3 bases and J dropped 6; count of bases not matched to a gene: 0. This CDR3 has 13 residues. The CDR3, as DNA: TGTGCCAGCAGCTTGGACAGGGGCAATGAGCAGTTCTTC. Translation gives CASSLDRGNEQFF.

The chain is built from TRBV18 and TRBJ2-3; TRBD2 matches 13 bases. Germline V gene lookup returns CDR1 KGHSH and CDR2 LQKENI. J lost 4 bases, V lost 3 bases, and 4 bases had no gene match. This CDR3 is built from 16 residues. DNA for the CDR3: TGTGCCAGCTCACCGGGGACTAGCGGGATGGCAGATACGCAGTATTTT. Translation: CASSPGTSGMADTQYF.

This chain uses TRBV6-5 with TRBJ1-1, with D perhaps matching TRBD1 (5 bases). The CDR3 loop spans 14 amino acids. CDR1 is MNHEY and CDR2 is SVGAGI in the germline V gene. The V gene lost 7 bases and the J gene lost 3 bases, with 15 bases spanning the gap. CDR3 sequence (DNA): TGTGCCAGCACCCCAGGGATCACCTACACTGAAGCTTTCTTT. This gives the protein CASTPGITYTEAFF.

V gene TRBV4-2 combines with J gene TRBJ2-2; 10 bases are shared with TRBD2. After removal of 0 bases from V and 5 bases from J, the junction contained 6 bases not matched to a gene. The CDR3 consists of 17 residues. Per the germline V gene, CDR1 is LGHNA and CDR2 is YNFKEQ. The CDR3 DNA reads TGTGCCAGCAGCCAAGAGGCAGCGGGGGGGCGTACCGGGGAGCTGTTTTTT. Translating gives CASSQEAAGGRTGELFF.

The rearrangement joins TRBV3-1 (or the pseudogene TRBV3-2) to TRBJ1-1; 12 nucleotides line up with TRBD1. The CDR3 has 17 residues. J lost 7 bases, V lost 0 bases, and 9 bases had no gene match. The germline V gene encodes CDR1 LGHDT and CDR2 YNNKEL (reference sequence). For the CDR3, the DNA is TGTGCCAGCAGCCAAGAAGGTCAGGGACAGGGGGCCAGTGAAGCTTTCTTT. Amino acids: CASSQEGQGQGASEAFF.

In this sample, this clone turned up once. This rearrangement joins TRBV5-1 to TRBJ1-3, with TRBD1 as a possible D gene (5 bases). V lost 2 bases to trimming and J lost 6 bases, with 9 bases between them. The CDR3 totals 13 residues. Per germline, CDR1 SGHRS and CDR2 YFSETQ. CDR3 protein: CASSLGQANTIYF. In DNA, the CDR3 is TGCGCCAGCAGCTTAGGACAAGCAAACACCATATATTTT.